This T cell receptor (beta chain) is drawn from a study of tumor-infiltrating lymphocytes in primary liver carcinoma. Looked up from germline, CDR1 is SGHNT and CDR2 is YENEEA. This CDR3 contains 12 residues. This clonotype was observed once. Mismatch with germline at one junction end may stem from a read error. The approximately 17-32 mg bulk tissue piece was not sorted before simultaneous RNA and DNA extraction. With around 500 ng total RNA as template and a constant-region primer, TCR beta cDNA was made. For TCR beta, libraries were produced by three nested multiplex PCR rounds using slightly modified ARM-PCR. The first two PCR rounds used TRBV1-TRBV30 primers with a Cbeta primer, 10 cycles each. TCRdb itself ran the multiplex PCR reads through MiXCR, one entry per CDR3 protein. This repertoire shows under 90,000 distinct CDR3 sequences, roughly 72% found once; its top ten account for roughly 21%.

Source material: liver tumor tissue from sampling region 1. Subset indicated: tumor region T1, superior pole. The V call is TRBV11-3, the J call TRBJ2-2; no clear D gene. The TCR originated in a man aged 40-49 years with primary liver carcinoma and hepatitis B virus infection. The CDR3 DNA reads as TGTGCCTGCAGTCCTTACGGCGGAGAGCTGTTTTTT. Amino acid sequence: CACSPYGGELFF.